This TCR beta chain was obtained from a study of CD8+ T cells in alopecia areata (dated 2018 in TCRdb). For context, the study as a whole: Treated patients were enrolled in an open-label pilot trial of oral tofacitinib, 5 to 10 mg twice daily, for moderate-to-severe alopecia areata. Tofacitinib was given for 6 to 18 months, followed by 6 months of follow-up off drug to assess delayed response and recurrence. In treated patients, disease severity was measured using the SALT score, which gives the percentage of scalp surface area affected. In both human patients and the C3H/HeJ mouse model, the study applied high-throughput TCRbeta sequencing to look at T cell clonal expansion in alopecia areata. Human TCRbeta sequencing covered scalp tissue and sorted CD4+ and CD8+ peripheral blood T cells from patchy and totalis/universalis alopecia areata patients and healthy controls. Biopsies were taken from tofacitinib-treated patients at baseline and again at 4 and 24 weeks into treatment, and several of those patients also had a later scalp biopsy. Clonality in the scalp was compared among normal scalp (n=4), patchy alopecia areata scalp (n=8), and alopecia totalis/universalis scalp (n=8). RNA was obtained with the PAXgene miRNA kit for fixed scalp, the miRNeasy kit for PBMCs, and the RNeasy kit for mouse skin. TCRbeta CDR3 regions were amplified by immunoSEQ multiplex PCR with 35 Vbeta forward and 13 Jbeta reverse primers.

Reading the label with the study, this specimen's time point is: about 25 weeks on oral tofacitinib. The treatment or condition label, read with the paper, signifies: oral pan-JAK inhibitor, 5-10 mg twice daily. Lesional scalp punch biopsies and peripheral blood were obtained from alopecia areata patients. PBMCs were isolated by density centrifugation and stained for CD3, CD4 and CD8, and CD4+ and CD8+ T cells were sorted on a FACSAria. The paper's findings and limits, for the study overall: The treated cohort was small, with a single nonresponder, so links between baseline CD8+ expansion and response need larger studies. Many expanded lesional clones persisted in scalp and blood during tofacitinib treatment, which may partly explain relapse after stopping treatment. Compared with normal scalp, lesional scalp had higher clonality and more expanded CD8+ clones, particularly in alopecia totalis/universalis, a pattern that suggests antigenic drive. Resident alphabeta T cells in normal human skin are also sequenced, complicating scalp TCR repertoire analysis, unlike mouse skin dominated by gammadelta T cells. Shared TCR sequences between patients were less evident than in mice, which may be partly attributable to HLA diversity in the patient population. Tofacitinib significantly lowered scalp clonality and the number of expanded CD8+ clones among the top 100 scalp clones.

Library preparation employed the immunoSEQ multiplex PCR assay. RNA was extracted from all samples and reverse transcribed into cDNA as template for TCR sequencing. SuperScript III was used to make first-strand cDNA, primed with a 2:1 mix of oligo-dT and random hexamers. Amplification bias was assessed with a synthetic immune receptor repertoire, and residual bias was removed computationally. Per the original workflow: Raw reads were preprocessed to remove errors, and CDR3 was defined according to IMGT conventions as the region from the conserved cysteine to phenylalanine. Clonality was computed as 1 minus the Shannon entropy, with the entropy normalized by log2 of the number of productive unique TCRs. Whether scalp clones were CD4 or CD8 was inferred by matching scalp TCRbeta sequences against CD4 and CD8 repertoires sorted from blood. The table comes from immuneACCESS by way of TCRdb, which keeps in-frame sequences with V and J called. Part of the clones is missing from these tables; in studies checked, under half for an unresolved V gene and the rest for unknown reasons. V, J and clone size are taken as reported in that table, and D and trimming were inferred from the DNA itself. For this sample there are about 200,000 clones; 60% appear just once. The ten largest clones take up under 1.2% of the sample.

The CDR3, cysteine through phenylalanine, is 17 amino acids long. The retained sequence is limited to the CDR3, 51 bases, with the frame set at the first base. CDR1 and CDR2 were assigned from the germline V gene (reference sequence) as GTSNPN and SVGIG. V lost 5 bases and J lost 0 bases; the stretch between them is 17 bases long. Comments on this clone: Its cognate antigen has yet to be identified. The input lacks base qualities; no much larger clone sits a single base away.

The sequencing here drew on CD4+ T cells sorted from blood, taken at week 24, from a patient treated with tofacitinib. The origin of this receptor is a human donor with alopecia areata. Here the chain combines TRBV30 and TRBJ2-6; 7 matching bases give a weak D call of TRBD1. Read as DNA, the sequence is TGTGCCTGGCAGGGGGGCCGGCCCGGCTCTGGGGCCAACGTCCTGACTTTC. Its translation is CAWQGGRPGSGANVLTF.